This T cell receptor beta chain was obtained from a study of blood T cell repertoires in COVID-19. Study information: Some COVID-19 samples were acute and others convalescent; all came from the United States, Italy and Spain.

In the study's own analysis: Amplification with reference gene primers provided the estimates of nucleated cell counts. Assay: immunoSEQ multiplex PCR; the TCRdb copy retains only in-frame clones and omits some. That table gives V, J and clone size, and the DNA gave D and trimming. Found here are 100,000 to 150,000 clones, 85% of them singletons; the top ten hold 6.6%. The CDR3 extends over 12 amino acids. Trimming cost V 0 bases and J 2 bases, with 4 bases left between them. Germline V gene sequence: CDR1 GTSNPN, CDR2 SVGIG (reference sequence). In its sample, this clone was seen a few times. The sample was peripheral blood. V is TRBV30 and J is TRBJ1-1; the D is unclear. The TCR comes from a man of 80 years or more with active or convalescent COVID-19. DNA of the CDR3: TGTGCCTGGAGTGTCAGTAACACTGAAGCTTTCTTT. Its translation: CAWSVSNTEAFF.